This TCR beta chain was sequenced in a study of cytomegalovirus exposure and HLA in healthy donors. Study-level points and caveats: What a later analysis showed was that several of the most significant clusters appeared linked to common viral pathogens. HLA allele associations emerged for under 20,000 TCR beta sequences in a later analysis, at 0.05 false discovery rate. One variant, a missense change in DCLRE1C, was linked in a later analysis to TCR beta V- and J-gene trimming.

These donors counted as nominally healthy when sampled, but unrecorded immune exposures were likely. V gave up 3 bases and J gave up 6 bases; unmatched junction bases: 3. The CDR3 sequence is 14 residues long. The germline gives CDR1 SGHTA, CDR2 FQGNSA. PCR employed 60 Vbeta and 13 Jbeta primers. Assay: immunoSEQ multiplex PCR; the TCRdb copy retains only in-frame clones and omits some. Of fewer than 130,000 clones listed, just over 75% are singletons. A word on this clone: Antigen unknown.

Input material: PBMCs. This rearrangement joins TRBV7-2 to TRBJ2-5, with 11 bases fitting TRBD1. This receptor was taken from a man aged 30 to 39 in good health and CMV-seropositive. The CDR3 sequence is CASSFGQGAKTQYF. The CDR3 DNA sequence: TGTGCCAGCAGCTTCGGACAGGGGGCGAAGACCCAGTACTTC.